Below, one TCR beta chain is given with its context. The record originates from a study of blood T cell repertoires in COVID-19. Study context: T cells, B-cell-depleted T cells, or PBMCs supplied cDNA or gDNA.

As processed by the authors: Amplifying reference gene primers gave estimates of nucleated cell counts. The assay was immunoSEQ multiplex PCR, and TCRdb's table has in-frame clones only and misses some. For V, J and clone size, that table is used; D and trimming come from the DNA. The sample lists under 150,000 clones, over 80% occurring once. The study assigned cohorts using participant-reported clinical history. Two consecutive negative NP/OP PCR tests, clearance, or resolved symptoms defined Cohort 3 recovery. The J segment lost 3 bases and the V segment lost 0 bases, leaving 8 bases of the junction unmatched. The CDR3 has 18 amino acids. CDR1 LGHDT and CDR2 YNNKEL come from the germline V gene (reference sequence).

The sequence came from a woman aged 40-49 years who had recovered from COVID-19. The chain combines TRBV3-1 (or the pseudogene TRBV3-2) with TRBJ2-2; 9 bases are shared with TRBD2. The sequencing input was PBMCs or T cells enriched from blood (not recorded which). The CDR3, as DNA: TGTGCCAGCAGCCAAGAAATGGGCGGGAGGGCCGACACCGGGGAGCTGTTTTTT. It yields the protein CASSQEMGGRADTGELFF.